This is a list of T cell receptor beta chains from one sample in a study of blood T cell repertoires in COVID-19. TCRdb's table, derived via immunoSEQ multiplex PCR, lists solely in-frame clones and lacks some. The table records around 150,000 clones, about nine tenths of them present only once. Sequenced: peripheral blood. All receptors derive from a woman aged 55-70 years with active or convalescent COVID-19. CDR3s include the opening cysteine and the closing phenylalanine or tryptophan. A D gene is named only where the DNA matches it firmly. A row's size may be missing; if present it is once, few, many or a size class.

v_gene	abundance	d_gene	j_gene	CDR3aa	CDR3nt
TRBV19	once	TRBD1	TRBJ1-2	CASKPGQLNYGYTF	TGTGCCAGTAAGCCGGGACAGCTCAACTATGGCTACACCTTC
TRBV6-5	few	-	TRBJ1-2	CASSRTQGPIYGYTF	TGTGCCAGCAGCCGTACGCAGGGGCCTATCTATGGCTACACCTTC
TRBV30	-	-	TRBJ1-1	CAWSLGARTEAFF	TGTGCCTGGAGTCTGGGGGCGCGTACTGAAGCTTTCTTT
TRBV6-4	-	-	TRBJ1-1	CASSKEMNTEAFF	TGTGCCAGCAGTAAGGAGATGAACACTGAAGCTTTCTTT
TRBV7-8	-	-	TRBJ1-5	CASSPTGMSNQPQHF	TGTGCCAGCAGCCCCACAGGGATGAGCAATCAGCCCCAGCATTTT
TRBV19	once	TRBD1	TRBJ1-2	CASNGARTGQGGYTF	TGTGCCAGTAACGGTGCCCGGACAGGGCAAGGCGGCTACACCTTC
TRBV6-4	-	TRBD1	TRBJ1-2	CASSETGVWGYTF	TGTGCCAGCAGTGAAACAGGGGTATGGGGCTACACCTTC
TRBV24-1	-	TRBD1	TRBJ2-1	CATSGSGTDIYNEQFF	TGTGCCACCAGTGGTTCCGGGACAGATATCTACAATGAGCAGTTCTTC
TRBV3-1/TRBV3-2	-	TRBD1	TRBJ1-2	CASSQTGVGYTF	TGTGCCAGCAGCCAGACAGGGGTTGGCTACACCTTC
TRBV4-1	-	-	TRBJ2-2	CASSHGVAAPSNTGELFF	TGCGCCAGCAGCCATGGAGTAGCGGCACCTTCGAACACCGGGGAGCTGTTTTTT
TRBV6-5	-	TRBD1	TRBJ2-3	CASRFTGTGKNTQYF	TGTGCCAGCAGATTCACCGGGACAGGGAAGAATACGCAGTATTTT
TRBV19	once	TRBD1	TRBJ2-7	CASGGWTGGIYEQYF	TGTGCCAGTGGAGGGTGGACAGGGGGCATCTACGAGCAGTACTTC
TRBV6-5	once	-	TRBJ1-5	CASSPGSNQPQHF	TGTGCCAGTTCGCCTGGGAGTAATCAGCCCCAGCATTTT
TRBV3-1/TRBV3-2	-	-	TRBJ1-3	CASTLRRDSGNTIYF	TGTGCCAGCACCCTGCGCAGGGACTCTGGAAACACCATATATTTT
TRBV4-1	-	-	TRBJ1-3	CASSQGPRGSGNTIYF	TGCGCCAGCAGCCAAGGACCAAGGGGCTCTGGAAACACCATATATTTT
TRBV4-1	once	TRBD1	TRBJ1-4	CASSHGGQGLATNEKLFF	TGCGCCAGCAGCCACGGAGGACAGGGGTTAGCAACTAATGAAAAACTGTTTTTT
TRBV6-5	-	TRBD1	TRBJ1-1	CAIAGGRDTEAFF	TGTGCCATCGCAGGGGGCCGGGACACTGAAGCTTTCTTT
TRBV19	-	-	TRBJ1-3	CASSAPGTAGNTIYF	TGTGCCAGTAGTGCCCCCGGAACAGCTGGAAACACCATATATTTT
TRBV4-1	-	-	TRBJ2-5	CASSQPGAETQYF	TGCGCCAGCAGCCAACCAGGGGCCGAGACCCAGTACTTC
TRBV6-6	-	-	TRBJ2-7	CASSYLRDEQYF	TGTGCCAGCAGTTACCTCCGGGATGAGCAGTACTTC
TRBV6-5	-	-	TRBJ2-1	CASSYEVLVPHNEQFF	TGTGCCAGCAGTTACGAGGTGCTTGTGCCACACAATGAGCAGTTCTTC
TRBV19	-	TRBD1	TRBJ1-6	CASEGTGASPLHF	TGTGCCAGTGAGGGGACAGGGGCTTCACCCCTCCACTTT
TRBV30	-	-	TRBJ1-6	CAWSEGLGNNSPLHF	TGTGCCTGGAGTGAGGGCCTCGGGAATAATTCACCCCTCCACTTT
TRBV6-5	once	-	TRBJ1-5	CASSYSPLGQPQHF	TGTGCCAGCAGTTACTCCCCCCTAGGACAGCCCCAGCATTTT
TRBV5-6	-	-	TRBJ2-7	CASSLAWGMEQYF	TGTGCCAGCAGCTTGGCATGGGGCATGGAGCAGTACTTC
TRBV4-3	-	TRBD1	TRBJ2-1	CASSRGTGENEQFF	TGCGCCAGCAGCCGCGGGACAGGGGAGAATGAGCAGTTCTTC
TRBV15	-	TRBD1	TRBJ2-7	CATSRGQGASYEQYF	TGTGCCACCAGCAGAGGGCAGGGGGCGAGCTACGAGCAGTACTTC
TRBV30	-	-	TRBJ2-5	CAWNRGQETQYF	TGTGCCTGGAACCGGGGGCAAGAGACCCAGTACTTC
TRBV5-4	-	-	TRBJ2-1	CASSLAPRLDFNEQFF	TGTGCCAGCAGCTTGGCCCCCAGACTAGATTTCAATGAGCAGTTCTTC
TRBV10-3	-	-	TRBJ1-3	CAISPGGNSGNTIYF	TGTGCCATCAGCCCCGGGGGGAACTCTGGAAACACCATATATTTT
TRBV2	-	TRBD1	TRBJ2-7	CASRATGTGYEQYF	TGTGCCAGCAGAGCTACCGGGACAGGGTACGAGCAGTACTTC
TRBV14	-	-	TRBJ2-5	CASSQHRQETQYF	TGTGCCAGCAGCCAGCACAGGCAAGAGACCCAGTACTTC
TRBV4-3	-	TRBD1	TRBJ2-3	CASSQYSAGQGVADTQYF	TGCGCCAGCAGCCAATACTCGGCCGGACAGGGGGTCGCAGATACGCAGTATTTT
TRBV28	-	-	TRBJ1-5	CASRTGTIVQPQHF	TGTGCCAGCAGAACCGGGACTATTGTTCAGCCCCAGCATTTT
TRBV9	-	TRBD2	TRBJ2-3	CASSERSSGGPKADTQYF	TGTGCCAGCAGCGAACGGTCTAGCGGGGGACCGAAGGCAGATACGCAGTATTTT
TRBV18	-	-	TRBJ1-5	CASSRGVDNQPQHF	TGTGCCAGCTCACGGGGCGTCGACAATCAGCCCCAGCATTTT
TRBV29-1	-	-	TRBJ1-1	CSAQNTGGSDTEAFF	TGCAGCGCTCAAAACACGGGGGGGTCGGACACTGAAGCTTTCTTT
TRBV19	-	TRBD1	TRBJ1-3	CASSTRQGGSGNTIYF	TGTGCCAGTAGTACCCGACAGGGGGGATCTGGAAACACCATATATTTT
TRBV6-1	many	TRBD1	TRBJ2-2	CASSEAQGAGTGELFF	TGTGCCAGCAGTGAAGCGCAGGGGGCCGGAACCGGGGAGCTGTTTTTT
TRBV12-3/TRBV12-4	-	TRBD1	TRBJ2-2	CASGQGTGELFF	TGTGCCAGTGGACAGGGGACCGGGGAGCTGTTTTTT
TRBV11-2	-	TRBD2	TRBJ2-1	CASSLRPSGGPNEQFF	TGTGCCAGCAGCTTACGTCCTAGCGGGGGGCCAAATGAGCAGTTCTTC
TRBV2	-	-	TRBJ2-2	CASSRRANTGELFF	TGTGCCAGCAGTCGGAGGGCGAACACCGGGGAGCTGTTTTTT
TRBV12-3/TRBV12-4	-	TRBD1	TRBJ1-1	CASSFLTGAGAFF	TGTGCCAGCAGTTTTTTAACAGGGGCAGGAGCTTTCTTT